A selection of T cell receptor beta chains follows, all from one sample in a study of cytomegalovirus exposure and HLA in healthy donors. Here immunoSEQ multiplex PCR was the method, and the copy in TCRdb shows in-frame clones only, minus some. There are around 160,000 clones in the sample; around 75% occur only once, and approximately 1.8% lies in the top ten. Sequencing was performed on PBMCs. The receptors stem from a young woman in good health and CMV-seronegative. The CDR3 runs from the conserved cysteine through the conserved F or W. A D gene is named only where the DNA matches it firmly. The size entry is marked missing in some rows and otherwise reads once, few, many or a size class.

DNA	CDR3	size	D	J	V
TGTGCCAGCAGCTTCGGGGTTGGGACTGAAGCTTTCTTT	CASSFGVGTEAFF	.	.	TRBJ1-1	TRBV11-3
TGTGCCAGCAGCTCTTCCACAGGGGCGGACTATGGCTACACCTTC	CASSSSTGADYGYTF	once	TRBD1	TRBJ1-2	TRBV5-4
TGTGCCAGCAGCTCCAGCGGATACTATGGCTACACCTTC	CASSSSGYYGYTF	few	.	TRBJ1-2	TRBV27
TGTGCCAGCAGCTTAACAGTCGGAAACACCATATATTTT	CASSLTVGNTIYF	.	.	TRBJ1-3	TRBV11-2
TGTGCCAGCAGCATACTAGCGGGGGGGCCACGATCCGAGCAGTACTTC	CASSILAGGPRSEQYF	.	TRBD2	TRBJ2-7	TRBV5-6
TGTGCCAGCAGCTCCCTGACTAGCTCCTACAATGAGCAGTTCTTC	CASSSLTSSYNEQFF	once	.	TRBJ2-1	TRBV11-2
TGTGCCAGCAGTTCGTACACCGGGGAGCTGTTTTTT	CASSSYTGELFF	.	.	TRBJ2-2	TRBV2
TGTGCCAGCAGTTTATTGGGACAGGGCTCTGGCTACACCTTC	CASSLLGQGSGYTF	.	TRBD1	TRBJ1-2	TRBV27
TGTGCCAGCAGCCCCCAGAATAATGAGCAGTTCTTC	CASSPQNNEQFF	.	.	TRBJ2-1	TRBV9
TGTGCCAGCAGGGACAGGGGAGCCTCCTATAATTCACCCCTCCACTTT	CASRDRGASYNSPLHF	once	TRBD1	TRBJ1-6	TRBV27
TGTGCCAGCAGACTACAGGGATATAGCAATCAGCCCCAGCATTTT	CASRLQGYSNQPQHF	.	.	TRBJ1-5	TRBV6-9
TGCGCCAGCAGCCACCCGACAGGCTACGAGCAGTACTTC	CASSHPTGYEQYF	.	.	TRBJ2-7	TRBV5-1
TGCAGTGCTAGCGGCGGGTGGGAGCAGTTCTTC	CSASGGWEQFF	.	.	TRBJ2-1	TRBV20-1